These 27 T cell receptor beta chains were sequenced from one sample in a study of T cells expressing NK-cell markers. One entry per CDR3 protein, without DNA, is what TCRdb gives after re-calling the 5' RACE reads. The record lists under 600,000 distinct CDR3 sequences, of which the ten most abundant hold under 1.5%. Material: blood T cells: a sorted CD56 or NKG2C T cell subset, CD4+ or CD8+ T cells, or bulk PBMC T cells (not recorded which). The receptors were gathered from a woman aged 45-65 years in good health.

The rearrangement uses TRBV11-3 and TRBJ2-1; without DNA, the TCRdb call of TRBD1 cannot be checked. Looked up from germline, CDR1 is SGHNT and CDR2 is YENEEA. The CDR3 sequence is 16 residues long. CDR3 in amino acids: CASSRRRQGPYNEQFF.

The J gene is TRBJ1-1, the V gene TRBV11-1; absent DNA, TCRdb's TRBD1 call cannot be checked. This CDR3 is built from 15 residues. Germline V lookup: CDR1 SGHAT, CDR2 FQDESV (reference sequence). The CDR3 is CASSLATTGRTEAFF.

J is TRBJ2-7 and V is TRBV12-3 or TRBV12-4; TCRdb indicates TRBD2, and absent DNA this call remains unverified. The CDR3 extends over 13 amino acids. The chain's CDR3 is CASSSDYYYEQYF.

V gene TRBV4-1 combines with J gene TRBJ1-1; lacking DNA, the TRBD1 call made by TCRdb goes unchecked. Germline CDR1 MGHRA, CDR2 YSYEKL. The CDR3 is 14 residues long. CDR3 sequence: CASSQESTGLRAFF.

The V gene is TRBV10-3, the J gene TRBJ1-2. The CDR3 extends over 11 amino acids. CDR1 is ENHRY, CDR2 SYGVKD, per germline. CDR3 loop: CAISVIGGYTF.

V and J are TRBV14 and TRBJ2-3. The CDR3 extends over 16 amino acids. Germline CDR1 SGHDN, CDR2 FVKESK. The CDR3 reads CASSQLGNEGTDTQYF.

This chain joins TRBV30 and TRBJ1-6; TCRdb proposes TRBD1, but this gene call is untestable without DNA. This CDR3 region has 20 residues. Germline V gives CDR1 GTSNPN, CDR2 SVGIG (reference sequence). The CDR3 spells CAWSVRSPTWGGSYNSPLHF. The whole variable domain, filled in from reference TRBV30 and TRBJ1-6, reads SQTIHQWPATLVQPVGSPLSLECTVEGTSNPNLYWYRQAAGRGLQLLFYSVGIGQISSEVPQNLSASRPQDRQFILSSKKLLLSDSGFYLCAWSVRSPTWGGSYNSPLHFGNGTRLTVT.

The chain couples TRBV3-1 to TRBJ2-1. Germline V lookup: CDR1 LGHDT, CDR2 YNNKEL (reference sequence). CDR3 length: 14 residues. CDR3 region: CASSQEGIRNEQFF.

The chain carries TRBV24-1 and TRBJ2-2; TCRdb calls TRBD2, which cannot be checked without DNA. This CDR3 region has 19 residues. Germline V gene data show CDR1 as KGHDR and CDR2 as SFDVKD. The CDR3 protein is CATSDFTSGVAGNTGELFF.

The chain employs TRBV28 and TRBJ2-1; TCRdb outputs TRBD1, but without DNA this stays unchecked. Germline CDR1 is MDHEN and CDR2 is SYDVKM. This CDR3 region has 16 residues. The CDR3 sequence: CASRMTGTGVHNEQFF.

The V call is TRBV11-2, the J call TRBJ2-2. The CDR3 spans 13 residues. Germline CDR1 SGHAT, CDR2 FQNNGV. This CDR3 is CASSLYSTGELFF. The whole variable domain, filled in from reference TRBV11-2 and TRBJ2-2, reads EAGVAQSPRYKIIEKRQSVAFWCNPISGHATLYWYQQILGQGPKLLIQFQNNGVVDDSQLPKDRFSAERLKGVDSTLKIQPAKLEDSAVYLCASSLYSTGELFFGEGSRLTVL.

The gene calls are TRBV5-6 and TRBJ2-1; checking the TCRdb D call of TRBD2 is not possible without DNA. This CDR3 is built from 16 residues. Germline V gene sequence: CDR1 SGHDT, CDR2 YYEEEE. The CDR3 spells CASSLGGLAGHNEQFF.

This CDR3 reads CASSQATSYEQYF. The chain couples TRBV3-1 to TRBJ2-7. This CDR3 is built from 13 residues. Germline V gene sequence: CDR1 LGHDT, CDR2 YNNKEL (reference sequence).

The gene calls are TRBV9 and TRBJ1-1; TCRdb's D gene call, TRBD1, goes unchecked for lack of DNA. Germline V gives CDR1 SGDLS, CDR2 YYNGEE. This CDR3 is built from 12 residues. CDR3 sequence: CATSGRGTEAFF.

The chain carries TRBV24-1 and TRBJ2-1; there is no DNA to check the TCRdb D call of TRBD2. Germline V lookup: CDR1 KGHDR, CDR2 SFDVKD. The CDR3 loop spans 18 amino acids. This CDR3 is CATSDPGLAGGRYNEQFF.

The rearrangement joins TRBV10-3 to TRBJ1-5; TCRdb gives TRBD1 as the D gene, but with no DNA this cannot be confirmed. Germline V gene lookup returns CDR1 ENHRY and CDR2 SYGVKD. This CDR3 is built from 15 residues. The CDR3 region is CAISEGFGGNQPQHF.

The rearrangement links TRBV14 to TRBJ1-2. The length of the CDR3 is 14 residues. In germline, CDR1 is SGHDN, CDR2 FVKESK. CDR3 sequence reads: CASSQDHVPYGYTF.

The chain couples TRBV20-1 to TRBJ2-1. The CDR3 totals 11 residues. CDR1 DFQATT and CDR2 SNEGSKA come from the germline V gene (reference sequence). The CDR3 sequence: CSATIRFEQFF.

The chain joins TRBV4-1 to TRBJ1-2. Germline CDR1 reads MGHRA; CDR2 reads YSYEKL. The CDR3 is 13 residues long. This CDR3 reads CASSRELFGGYTF.

The chain has TRBV4-1 and TRBJ2-1; as DNA is missing, the TRBD1 call by TCRdb cannot be tested. Germline-derived CDR1 and CDR2 are MGHRA and YSYEKL. The CDR3 loop spans 15 amino acids. The CDR3: CASSLQGLNYNEQFF.

The CDR3 spells CSARDASAGGELFF. V is TRBV20-1 and J is TRBJ2-2; TCRdb proposes TRBD2, but this gene call is untestable without DNA. Germline CDR1 and CDR2: DFQATT and SNEGSKA (reference sequence). There are 14 residues in the CDR3.

This chain uses TRBV12-5 with TRBJ2-1; the D call from TCRdb, TRBD2, cannot be confirmed without DNA. From germline, CDR1 is LGHNT and CDR2 FRNRAP. There are 16 residues in the CDR3. The CDR3 is CASGLPRASGISEQFF.

V gene TRBV12-3 or TRBV12-4 combines with J gene TRBJ2-7; the TRBD2 assignment by TCRdb is unverifiable without DNA. This CDR3 contains 16 residues. CDR3 in amino acids: CASSLLAGVNPYEQYF.

V and J are TRBV7-9 and TRBJ1-2; there is no DNA to check the TCRdb D call of TRBD1. Germline V CDR1 and CDR2: SEHNR, FQNEAQ (reference sequence). This CDR3 comprises 12 residues. CDR3: CASRGTGHGYTF.

This sequence joins TRBV28 and TRBJ1-6; no DNA is available, so the TRBD1 call from TCRdb remains unchecked. CDR3 size: 12 residues. Germline CDR1 reads MDHEN; CDR2 reads SYDVKM. This CDR3 is CASSSDRVPLHF.

The chain joins TRBV5-1 to TRBJ2-1. Germline loops: CDR1 SGHRS, CDR2 YFSETQ. This CDR3 has 15 amino acids. The CDR3 sequence: CASSLGVGIYNEQFF. The full variable domain, in which reference TRBV5-1 and TRBJ2-1 provide the parts outside the CDR3, is KAGVTQTPRYLIKTRGQQVTLSCSPISGHRSVSWYQQTPGQGLQFLFEYFSETQRNKGNFPGRFSGRQFSNSRSEMNVSTLELGDSALYLCASSLGVGIYNEQFFGPGTRLTVL.

This chain's CDR3 is CASSSQGPGAKNIQYF. V usage is TRBV6-5 and J usage is TRBJ2-4; lacking DNA, the TRBD1 call made by TCRdb goes unchecked. Per germline, CDR1 MNHEY and CDR2 SVGAGI. The CDR3 consists of 16 residues.